These 31 T cell receptor beta chains were sequenced from one sample in a study of blood T cell repertoires in COVID-19. Sequencing was performed with immunoSEQ multiplex PCR; in TCRdb, only in-frame clones are kept and a portion is missing. The sample has approximately 53,000 clones, about 80% seen once. The sequenced sample consisted of peripheral blood. These receptors came from a woman in her sixties or seventies with acute or convalescent COVID-19.

The V call is TRBV4-1, the J call TRBJ2-2; a possible D gene is TRBD1 (6 bases). CDR3 size: 14 residues. The V end was cut by 4 bases, the J end by 6 bases, with 12 bases between. Germline CDR1 and CDR2: MGHRA and YSYEKL. The CDR3 DNA is TGCGCCAGCAGCCCACAGGGATTCTCCGGGGAGCTGTTTTTT. This sequence encodes CASSPQGFSGELFF.

The rearrangement joins TRBV10-2 to TRBJ2-7, with D tentatively TRBD2 (5 bases). The CDR3 length is 15 residues. V lost 3 bases to trimming and J lost 4 bases, with 16 bases between them. Per the germline V gene, CDR1 is WSHSY and CDR2 is SAAADI. The CDR3 is CASSDLGLGVYEQYF. The CDR3 DNA follows: TGCGCCAGCAGTGACCTCGGACTGGGAGTTTACGAGCAGTACTTC.

This clone was observed a handful of times. This chain uses TRBV19 with TRBJ1-5, with unresolved D. CDR3 length: 12 residues. Germline CDR1 is LNHDA and CDR2 is SQIVND (reference sequence). V was cut by 5 bases and J by 4 bases, with 6 bases left in between. The CDR3 protein is CASSVGNQPQHF. The CDR3 nucleotides read TGTGCCAGTAGTGTCGGTAATCAGCCCCAGCATTTT.

This clone was observed once. The rearrangement uses TRBV11-2 and TRBJ1-1, with a possible D match to TRBD1 (6 bases). CDR1 SGHAT and CDR2 FQNNGV come from the germline V gene. V lost 5 bases and J 4 bases, leaving 26 bases between the germline ends. The CDR3 totals 18 residues. CDR3 amino acids: CASSQMVGDITVFTEAFF. The CDR3 DNA reads as TGTGCCAGCAGCCAAATGGTTGGGGACATTACTGTATTCACTGAAGCTTTCTTT. Based on the CDR3 plus reference TRBV11-2 and TRBJ1-1, the full variable domain is EAGVAQSPRYKIIEKRQSVAFWCNPISGHATLYWYQQILGQGPKLLIQFQNNGVVDDSQLPKDRFSAERLKGVDSTLKIQPAKLEDSAVYLCASSQMVGDITVFTEAFFGQGTRLTVV.

This chain links TRBV11-3 with TRBJ2-7, with D perhaps TRBD2 (5 bases). V gave up 1 base and J gave up 7 bases, with 11 bases separating them. The CDR3 loop spans 13 amino acids. Per the germline V gene, CDR1 is SGHNT and CDR2 is YENEEA. CDR3 DNA sequence: TGTGCCAGCAGCTTAGGCACCGCGGGTGAGCAGTACTTC. Translated, it gives CASSLGTAGEQYF. The full variable domain, in which reference TRBV11-3 and TRBJ2-7 provide the parts outside the CDR3, is EAGVVQSPRYKIIEKKQPVAFWCNPISGHNTLYWYLQNLGQGPELLIRYENEEAVDDSQLPKDRFSAERLKGVDSTLKIQPAELGDSAVYLCASSLGTAGEQYFGPGTRLTVT.

The table lists this clone with a few counts. The chain joins TRBV11-2 to TRBJ2-7, with 8 bases fitting TRBD2. The CDR3 is 16 residues long. Unmatched junction bases numbered 5, after V lost 0 bases and J lost 1 base. The germline gives CDR1 SGHAT, CDR2 FQNNGV. In DNA form, the CDR3 reads TGTGCCAGCAGCTTAGACGGCGGGGGGACGTCCTACGAGCAGTACTTC. It codes for CASSLDGGGTSYEQYF.

V gene TRBV5-1 combines with J gene TRBJ1-1, with D perhaps matching TRBD1 (6 bases). The CDR3 has 14 amino acids. Germline CDR1 reads SGHRS; CDR2 reads YFSETQ. Between the trimmed V and J ends, which lost 4 bases and 6 bases, there was a span of 16 bases. Here the CDR3 DNA reads TGCGCCAGCAGCACAGGGTGGGGGGGCGCTGAAGCTTTCTTT. Translated, it gives CASSTGWGGAEAFF. Using reference TRBV5-1 and TRBJ1-1 for the parts outside the CDR3, the full variable domain is KAGVTQTPRYLIKTRGQQVTLSCSPISGHRSVSWYQQTPGQGLQFLFEYFSETQRNKGNFPGRFSGRQFSNSRSEMNVSTLELGDSALYLCASSTGWGGAEAFFGQGTRLTVV.

This clone was observed many times. V usage is TRBV3-1 (or the pseudogene TRBV3-2) and J usage is TRBJ1-1; 7 nucleotides agree with TRBD1. Looked up from germline, CDR1 is LGHDT and CDR2 is YNNKEL (reference sequence). The CDR3 contains 15 residues. Germline trimming cut 4 bases from V and 3 bases from J; bases unmatched to any gene: 8. The CDR3 DNA follows: TGTGCCAGCAGCCTCGGAAGGGGGCGGGACACTGAAGCTTTCTTT. It specifies CASSLGRGRDTEAFF.

This clone turned up a few times. The CDR3 nucleotides are TGTGCCAGCAGCCAAGGGACACTGAGCAATCAGCCCCAGCATTTT. It specifies CASSQGTLSNQPQHF. The genes are TRBV11-2 and TRBJ1-5; TRBD1 might be the D (6 bases). The V and J ends lost 5 bases and 1 base respectively, with 12 bases between them. Germline V gene data show CDR1 as SGHAT and CDR2 as FQNNGV. This CDR3 is 15 amino acids long.

This chain connects TRBV7-6 to TRBJ2-7, with TRBD2 identical over 9 bases. The CDR3 totals 17 residues. Germline-derived CDR1 and CDR2 are SGHVS and FNYEAQ. With V trimmed by 2 bases and J by 4 bases, 12 bases remained unmatched. The CDR3 loop is CASSLRAGGGAVYEQYF. The DNA of the CDR3 is TGTGCCAGCAGCTTAAGGGCAGGCGGGGGGGCCGTTTACGAGCAGTACTTC. The variable domain in full, with the rest retrieved from reference TRBV7-6 and TRBJ2-7, is GAGVSQSPRYKVTKRGQDVALRCDPISGHVSLYWYRQALGQGPEFLTYFNYEAQQDKSGLPNDRFSAERPEGSISTLTIQRTEQRDSAMYRCASSLRAGGGAVYEQYFGPGTRLTVT.

V gene TRBV6-4 combines with J gene TRBJ2-3, with 12 bases that match TRBD2. The V segment lost 8 bases and the J segment 6 bases; nucleotides outside the gene matches: 9. The CDR3 length is 15 residues. Germline lookup yields CDR1 MRHNA and CDR2 SNTAGT. The CDR3 DNA reads TGTGCCAGCTCCAGTCTAGCGGGGGGGCTGGATACGCAGTATTTT. Amino acid sequence: CASSSLAGGLDTQYF.

This clone has just a few counts. The V call is TRBV7-2, the J call TRBJ1-5; tentative D call: TRBD1 (6 bases). CDR1 and CDR2 (germline): SGHTA, FQGNSA. The CDR3 is 15 residues long. Trimming left V 1 base short and J 6 bases short, with 13 bases between. CDR3 region: CASSLGGQRGQPQHF. The CDR3 nucleotides read TGTGCCAGCAGCTTAGGGGGACAAAGGGGTCAGCCCCAGCATTTT.

This clone was seen once. The rearrangement joins TRBV5-1 to TRBJ1-1; no clear D gene. The germline gives CDR1 SGHRS, CDR2 YFSETQ. The CDR3 length is 15 residues. Trimming took off 2 bases at V and 4 bases at J, with 15 bases between the two ends. CDR3 sequence: CASSFMREEGTEAFF. The CDR3 DNA reads as TGCGCCAGCAGCTTTATGAGGGAGGAGGGCACTGAAGCTTTCTTT.

CDR3 sequence reads: CATSREARGTEAFF. CDR3 bases: TGTGCCACCAGCAGAGAGGCTAGGGGCACTGAAGCTTTCTTT. The chain carries TRBV15 and TRBJ1-1; tentatively, D is TRBD1 (5 bases). Germline lookup yields CDR1 LNHNV and CDR2 YYDKDF (reference sequence). CDR3 length equals 14 residues. Between the trimmed V and J ends, which lost 0 bases and 4 bases, there was a span of 9 bases.

The rearrangement links TRBV10-3 to TRBJ2-2, with TRBD1 identical over 7 bases. The germline gives CDR1 ENHRY, CDR2 SYGVKD. The CDR3 has 17 residues. Trimming at V came to 3 bases and at J to 1 base, leaving 8 bases not matched to a gene. CDR3 amino acids: CAISDGKGTVNTGELFF. The CDR3 bases are TGTGCCATCAGTGATGGTAAGGGGACAGTGAACACCGGGGAGCTGTTTTTT.

This clone showed up just a few times. V and J are TRBV7-3 and TRBJ1-1; D is ambiguous. Trimming stripped 6 bases from V and 4 bases from J, with 12 bases between. Germline V gives CDR1 SGHTA, CDR2 FQGTGA. This CDR3 comprises 13 residues. CDR3 sequence (DNA): TGTGCCAGCAGAGCGGGCGCGACCACTGAAGCTTTCTTT. Translating it yields CASRAGATTEAFF.

This clone was found a few times. The chain couples TRBV18 to TRBJ1-1; D gene uncertain. The CDR3 loop spans 13 amino acids. V lost 5 bases and J 0 bases, leaving 7 bases between the germline ends. Germline values: CDR1 KGHSH, CDR2 LQKENI. The CDR3 sequence: CASSSSMNTEAFF. In DNA form, the CDR3 reads TGTGCCAGCTCATCAAGCATGAACACTGAAGCTTTCTTT.

This clone was counted between two and nine times. V is TRBV3-1 (or the pseudogene TRBV3-2) and J is TRBJ1-1; 7 nucleotides match TRBD1. CDR1 is LGHDT and CDR2 is YNNKEL in the germline V gene (reference sequence). After removal of 2 bases from V and 10 bases from J, the junction contained 10 bases not matched to a gene. The CDR3 is made up of 14 amino acids. The CDR3 DNA sequence: TGTGCCAGCAGCCAATTGGACAGGTCGATAGGAGCTTTCTTT. It codes for CASSQLDRSIGAFF.

This chain connects TRBV24-1 to TRBJ1-5, with D possibly matching TRBD1 (5 bases). This CDR3 is 15 amino acids long. Trimming removed 4 bases from V and 2 bases from J, with 11 bases in between. The germline V gene encodes CDR1 KGHDR and CDR2 SFDVKD. CDR3 sequence: CATSERGLGNQPQHF. CDR3 nucleotide sequence: TGTGCCACCAGTGAAAGGGGCCTCGGCAATCAGCCCCAGCATTTT.

The gene calls are TRBV5-1 and TRBJ2-2; 8 positions match TRBD1. This CDR3 comprises 15 residues. V shed 4 bases, J shed 3 bases, and the junction held 5 bases outside the gene matches. In germline, CDR1 is SGHRS, CDR2 YFSETQ. The DNA for the CDR3 is TGCGCCAGCAGCGGACGGGACAGGTACACCGGGGAGCTGTTTTTT. Amino acid sequence: CASSGRDRYTGELFF. The entire variable domain, with the rest obtained from reference TRBV5-1 and TRBJ2-2, is as follows: KAGVTQTPRYLIKTRGQQVTLSCSPISGHRSVSWYQQTPGQGLQFLFEYFSETQRNKGNFPGRFSGRQFSNSRSEMNVSTLELGDSALYLCASSGRDRYTGELFFGEGSRLTVL.

V usage is TRBV19 and J usage is TRBJ2-7; 12 bases match TRBD1. CDR1 and CDR2 (germline): LNHDA, SQIVND (reference sequence). This CDR3 is built from 15 residues. V gave up 5 bases and J gave up 6 bases; unmatched junction bases: 8. The CDR3 loop is CASSVGTGGSIEQYF. The CDR3 DNA follows: TGTGCCAGTAGTGTCGGGACAGGGGGCTCTATCGAGCAGTACTTC. Combining the CDR3 with reference TRBV19 and TRBJ2-7 gives the whole variable domain DGGITQSPKYLFRKEGQNVTLSCEQNLNHDAMYWYRQDPGQGLRLIYYSQIVNDFQKGDIAEGYSVSREKKESFPLTVTSAQKNPTAFYLCASSVGTGGSIEQYFGPGTRLTVT.

This rearrangement joins TRBV29-1 to TRBJ1-2, with 8 bases lining up with TRBD1. CDR1 is SQVTM and CDR2 is ANQGSEA in the germline V gene. The CDR3 extends over 13 amino acids. Unmatched junction bases numbered 12, after V lost 7 bases and J lost 8 bases. The CDR3 loop is CSARRAGGSGYTF. Written as DNA, the CDR3 is TGCAGCGCTCGACGGGCAGGGGGCTCCGGCTACACCTTC.

This clone was seen at least ten times. The gene calls are TRBV6-5 and TRBJ1-2; 7 bases align to TRBD1. This CDR3 region has 13 residues. The germline CDR1 and CDR2 sequences are MNHEY and SVGAGI. V was pared by 6 bases and J by 5 bases, with 6 bases of the junction left unmatched. CDR3: CASSSGQRYGYTF. The CDR3 bases are TGTGCCAGCAGCTCGGGACAGAGATATGGCTACACCTTC.

The chain has TRBV7-9 and TRBJ2-5, with a tentative D call TRBD1 (6 bases). The CDR3 is 14 residues long. Per the germline V gene, CDR1 is SEHNR and CDR2 is FQNEAQ (reference sequence). V was cut by 5 bases and J by 5 bases, with 15 bases left in between. The CDR3, as DNA: TGTGCCAGCAGCGCAGACAGGCTCCCTGAGACCCAGTACTTC. This gives the protein CASSADRLPETQYF. Variable domain in full (rest from reference TRBV7-9 and TRBJ2-5): DTGVSQNPRHKITKRGQNVTFRCDPISEHNRLYWYRQTLGQGPEFLTYFQNEAQLEKSRLLSDRFSAERPKGSFSTLEIQRTEQGDSAMYLCASSADRLPETQYFGPGTRLLVL.

The chain joins TRBV10-3 to TRBJ1-2; the D is unclear. The CDR3 consists of 13 residues. V lost 6 bases and J 0 bases, leaving 8 bases between the germline ends. Germline values: CDR1 ENHRY, CDR2 SYGVKD. CDR3 region: CAISQEANYGYTF. The CDR3 nucleotides read TGTGCCATCAGCCAGGAAGCTAACTATGGCTACACCTTC.

This chain links TRBV7-3 with TRBJ1-2; no firm D call. Deletions cut 3 bases from V and 6 bases from J, with 11 bases between. The CDR3 contains 13 residues. The V gene's germline CDR1 is SGHTA and CDR2 FQGTGA. The CDR3 region has the DNA TGTGCCAGCAGCTTCTATGGAGGCGATGGCTACACCTTC. Translation: CASSFYGGDGYTF.

The gene calls are TRBV6-6 and TRBJ1-1; TRBD1 matches at 10 bases. V was clipped by 5 bases and J by 1 base; unmatched bases: 10. Germline V gives CDR1 MNHNY, CDR2 SVGAGI (reference sequence). This CDR3 region has 17 residues. The CDR3 loop reads CASSPLTTGGTNTEAFF. In DNA form, the CDR3 reads TGTGCCAGCAGTCCCCTGACGACAGGGGGCACGAACACTGAAGCTTTCTTT.

The rearrangement links TRBV7-2 to TRBJ2-1; TRBD2 aligns across 8 bases. The length of the CDR3 is 17 residues. CDR1 and CDR2 from the germline V gene are SGHTA and FQGNSA. Trimming at V came to 0 bases and at J to 2 bases, leaving 6 bases not matched to a gene. The CDR3 nucleotides are TGTGCCAGCAGCTTAGCGCGGGGTAGCGGGGCCTACAATGAGCAGTTCTTC. Its protein is CASSLARGSGAYNEQFF.

The chain couples TRBV9 to TRBJ2-7; 8 bases map to TRBD1. V dropped 0 bases and J dropped 3; count of bases not matched to a gene: 2. There are 14 residues in the CDR3. Germline values: CDR1 SGDLS, CDR2 YYNGEE. CDR3 loop: CASSVAGGGYEQYF. The CDR3 DNA reads as TGTGCCAGCAGCGTAGCAGGGGGCGGCTACGAGCAGTACTTC. Full variable domain (remainder filled in from reference TRBV9 and TRBJ2-7): DSGVTQTPKHLITATGQRVTLRCSPRSGDLSVYWYQQSLDQGLQFLIQYYNGEERAKGNILERFSAQQFPDLHSELNLSSLELGDSALYFCASSVAGGGYEQYFGPGTRLTVT.

The V gene is TRBV11-2, the J gene TRBJ1-2; D not resolved. Germline loops: CDR1 SGHAT, CDR2 FQNNGV. Trimming removed 2 bases at V and 3 bases at J, with 10 bases between. The CDR3 is made up of 14 amino acids. This CDR3 is CASSLTTEHYGYTF. Here the CDR3 DNA reads TGTGCCAGCAGCTTAACTACGGAGCACTATGGCTACACCTTC.

The V call is TRBV11-2, the J call TRBJ1-2, with D perhaps TRBD1 (5 bases). The V gene's germline CDR1 is SGHAT and CDR2 FQNNGV. V was pared by 4 bases and J by 3 bases, with 9 bases between. CDR3 length: 13 residues. CDR3 nucleotides: TGTGCCAGCAGCTCGGACACTGACTATGGCTACACCTTC. Translation gives CASSSDTDYGYTF.